These 32 T cell receptor beta chains were all obtained from the same sample, sequenced in a study of OX40 agonist ivuxolimab in advanced cancers. The method was immunoSEQ multiplex PCR; TCRdb's version includes in-frame clones alone and lacks a portion of them. The profile shows some 52,000 clones, 90% to 95% of them singletons. This material consisted of CD4+ or CD8+ T cells sorted from blood, taken in a trial of the OX40 agonist ivuxolimab. The receptors come from an adult with an advanced solid tumor such as melanoma, head and neck, liver or kidney cancer.

This chain uses TRBV7-8 with TRBJ2-5; the D gene is possibly TRBD1 (5 bases). The CDR3 extends over 16 amino acids. Per the germline V gene, CDR1 is SGHVS and CDR2 is FQNEAQ. Trimming removed 1 base from V and 4 bases from J, with 16 bases in between. The CDR3 reads CASSLGSTGRLETQYF. Written as DNA, the CDR3 is TGTGCCAGCAGCTTAGGTTCAACAGGTCGCTTAGAGACCCAGTACTTC.

This clone was counted a few times. The chain joins TRBV5-6 to TRBJ1-6; TRBD1 is a possible D gene (6 bases). Trimming took off 0 bases at V and 7 bases at J, with 11 bases between the two ends. The CDR3 extends over 15 amino acids. The germline gives CDR1 SGHDT, CDR2 YYEEEE. DNA for the CDR3: TGTGCCAGCAGCTTGGGTGCGCAGGGGAATTCACCCCTCCACTTT. Its translation: CASSLGAQGNSPLHF. Looking up the rest from reference TRBV5-6 and TRBJ1-6 gives the full variable domain: DAGVTQSPTHLIKTRGQQVTLRCSPKSGHDTVSWYQQALGQGPQFIFQYYEEEERQRGNFPDRFSGHQFPNYSSELNVNALLLGDSALYLCASSLGAQGNSPLHFGNGTRLTVT.

The chain combines TRBV11-2 with TRBJ2-7; D is unclear. Deletions cut 4 bases from V and 5 bases from J, with 9 bases between. This CDR3 contains 12 residues. The germline V gene has CDR1 SGHAT and CDR2 FQNNGV. The DNA for the CDR3 is TGTGCCAGCAGCTACGTTACCAACGAGCAGTACTTC. It translates to CASSYVTNEQYF.

The rearrangement joins TRBV28 to TRBJ2-7; a possible D gene is TRBD1 (5 bases). The CDR3 consists of 15 residues. The V gene lost 7 bases and the J gene lost 4 bases, with 20 bases spanning the gap. Germline V lookup: CDR1 MDHEN, CDR2 SYDVKM. The CDR3 here is CASTIRVQGRYEQYF. The CDR3 DNA reads TGTGCCAGCACCATCAGGGTCCAGGGTAGGTACGAGCAGTACTTC.

The sample holds one count of this clone. The chain couples TRBV27 to TRBJ1-2; weak D call: TRBD1 (6 bases). The germline gives CDR1 MNHEY, CDR2 SMNVEV (reference sequence). V lost 6 bases and J lost 4, with 15 bases in between. The CDR3 is 14 amino acids. The CDR3 DNA follows: TGTGCCAGCAGCCCCCGATACAGGGCCTATGGCTACACCTTC. This encodes CASSPRYRAYGYTF.

The chain employs TRBV7-8 and TRBJ2-1; D ambiguous. Germline V gene sequence: CDR1 SGHVS, CDR2 FQNEAQ. This CDR3 comprises 13 residues. V gave up 3 bases and J gave up 5 bases, with 8 bases separating them. The CDR3: CASSLRGDNEQFF. Here the CDR3 DNA reads TGTGCCAGCAGCTTGCGTGGAGACAATGAGCAGTTCTTC. Complete variable domain (other parts from reference TRBV7-8 and TRBJ2-1): GAGVSQSPRYKVAKRGQDVALRCDPISGHVSLFWYQQALGQGPEFLTYFQNEAQLDKSGLPSDRFFAERPEGSVSTLKIQRTQQEDSAVYLCASSLRGDNEQFFGPGTRLTVL.

The rearrangement uses TRBV5-5 and TRBJ1-2; no reliable D call. CDR3 size: 14 residues. Per the germline V gene, CDR1 is SGHKS and CDR2 is YYEKEE (reference sequence). The V gene lost 5 bases and the J gene lost 4 bases, with 15 bases spanning the gap. The CDR3 coding sequence is TGTGCCAGCAGGGAAAGGCCCACTTTCTATGGCTACACCTTC. Translation: CASRERPTFYGYTF. The variable domain in full, with the rest retrieved from reference TRBV5-5 and TRBJ1-2, is DAGVTQSPTHLIKTRGQQVTLRCSPISGHKSVSWYQQVLGQGPQFIFQYYEKEERGRGNFPDRFSARQFPNYSSELNVNALLLGDSALYLCASRERPTFYGYTFGSGTRLTVV.

This sequence joins TRBV5-6 and TRBJ1-1, with D possibly TRBD1 on 6 matching bases. Trimming shortened V by 0 bases and J by 5 bases, and 11 bases separated the two germline ends. The germline CDR1 and CDR2 sequences are SGHDT and YYEEEE. The CDR3 loop spans 14 amino acids. CDR3: CASSLAGGGTEAFF. The DNA for the CDR3 is TGTGCCAGCAGCTTGGCGGGGGGCGGGACTGAAGCTTTCTTT. The full variable domain, completed using reference TRBV5-6 and TRBJ1-1, is DAGVTQSPTHLIKTRGQQVTLRCSPKSGHDTVSWYQQALGQGPQFIFQYYEEEERQRGNFPDRFSGHQFPNYSSELNVNALLLGDSALYLCASSLAGGGTEAFFGQGTRLTVV.

The chain carries TRBV7-9 and TRBJ2-1; 9 nucleotides match TRBD2. This CDR3 has 15 residues. With 5 bases clipped from V and 4 bases from J, the junction kept 6 bases outside the gene matches. The germline V gene encodes CDR1 SEHNR and CDR2 FQNEAQ (reference sequence). This chain's CDR3 is CASSLTSGVYNEQFF. The CDR3 DNA reads as TGTGCCAGCAGCCTGACTAGCGGTGTGTACAATGAGCAGTTCTTC. The whole variable domain, filled in from reference TRBV7-9 and TRBJ2-1, reads DTGVSQNPRHKITKRGQNVTFRCDPISEHNRLYWYRQTLGQGPEFLTYFQNEAQLEKSRLLSDRFSAERPKGSFSTLEIQRTEQGDSAMYLCASSLTSGVYNEQFFGPGTRLTVL.

This chain connects TRBV9 to TRBJ2-7, with 7 positions matching TRBD1. V shed 1 base, J shed 3 bases, and the junction held 10 bases outside the gene matches. The V gene's germline CDR1 is SGDLS and CDR2 YYNGEE. The CDR3 has 16 residues. CDR3 sequence reads: CASSVTHRGDNYEQYF. The CDR3 bases are TGTGCCAGCAGCGTAACCCACAGGGGCGACAACTACGAGCAGTACTTC.

The chain employs TRBV7-9 and TRBJ2-1; 13 bases align to TRBD2. Germline V lookup: CDR1 SEHNR, CDR2 FQNEAQ (reference sequence). The CDR3 consists of 16 residues. V lost 1 base, J lost 7 bases, and 4 bases stayed unmatched. This CDR3 is CASSLGGLAGYNEQFF. CDR3 DNA sequence: TGTGCCAGCAGCTTAGGGGGACTAGCGGGATATAATGAGCAGTTCTTC.

This chain links TRBV5-4 with TRBJ2-1; D perhaps matches TRBD2 (6 bases). The CDR3 contains 13 residues. V was clipped by 4 bases and J by 3 bases, with 8 bases between them. CDR1 and CDR2 from the germline V gene are SGHNT and YYREEE (reference sequence). The CDR3, as DNA: TGTGCCAGCAGCCTGGGAGGCTACAATGAGCAGTTCTTC. Its protein is CASSLGGYNEQFF.

This clone was counted once. The gene calls are TRBV27 and TRBJ1-2; TRBD1 aligns across 7 bases. The CDR3 runs to 13 residues. The V segment lost 4 bases and the J segment 4 bases; nucleotides outside the gene matches: 3. From germline, CDR1 is MNHEY and CDR2 SMNVEV (reference sequence). CDR3 coding DNA: TGTGCCAGCAGTTCGGGACAGACCTATGGCTACACCTTC. It encodes CASSSGQTYGYTF.

This chain joins TRBV30 and TRBJ1-1; a possible D gene is TRBD1 (5 bases). Trimming removed 5 bases at V and 1 base at J, with 5 bases between. The CDR3 runs to 11 residues. CDR1 is GTSNPN and CDR2 is SVGIG in the germline V gene (reference sequence). The CDR3 nucleotides are TGTGCCTGGGGGGGGAACACTGAAGCTTTCTTT. Encoded protein: CAWGGNTEAFF. Full variable domain (missing parts from reference TRBV30 and TRBJ1-1): SQTIHQWPATLVQPVGSPLSLECTVEGTSNPNLYWYRQAAGRGLQLLFYSVGIGQISSEVPQNLSASRPQDRQFILSSKKLLLSDSGFYLCAWGGNTEAFFGQGTRLTVV.

The V and J genes are TRBV7-2 and TRBJ1-5; D may be TRBD1 (5 bases). CDR3 length equals 17 residues. Germline CDR1 is SGHTA and CDR2 is FQGNSA. V was clipped by 2 bases and J by 5 bases, with 19 bases between them. In DNA, the CDR3 is TGTGCCAGCAGCTTATACGGGGGTACCTCGACGTATCAGCCCCAGCATTTT. Protein product: CASSLYGGTSTYQPQHF.

The chain recombines TRBV4-1 with TRBJ2-7; 11 nucleotides agree with TRBD2. Looked up from germline, CDR1 is MGHRA and CDR2 is YSYEKL. V was pared by 0 bases and J by 7 bases, with 14 bases of the junction left unmatched. The CDR3 runs to 18 residues. The CDR3 sequence is CASSQDGIIAGGEGEQYF. The CDR3 nucleotides read TGCGCCAGCAGCCAAGATGGGATAATAGCGGGAGGGGAAGGGGAGCAGTACTTC.

This rearrangement joins TRBV4-2 to TRBJ1-5, with 10 bases lining up with TRBD1. V shed 2 bases and J 6 bases; nucleotides not matched to a gene: 7. The CDR3 length is 16 residues. Germline V lookup: CDR1 LGHNA, CDR2 YNFKEQ. The CDR3 nucleotides are TGTGCCAGCAGCCAAACCGGGACAGGGGATTTTCAGCCCCAGCATTTT. Amino acid sequence: CASSQTGTGDFQPQHF.

The chain couples TRBV6-5 to TRBJ2-1; unclear D gene. This CDR3 is 12 amino acids long. The germline gives CDR1 MNHEY, CDR2 SVGAGI. The V end lost 0 bases, the J end lost 8 bases, and 5 bases lay between the germline ends. CDR3 residues: CASSYSNDEQFF. For the CDR3, the DNA is TGTGCCAGCAGTTACTCGAATGATGAGCAGTTCTTC.

CDR3 loop: CASSQGLQREIPDTQYF. In DNA form, the CDR3 reads TGCGCCAGCAGCCAAGGGCTCCAGCGGGAGATCCCAGATACGCAGTATTTT. This sequence joins TRBV4-3 and TRBJ2-3; TRBD2 matches at 8 bases. The V gene end was trimmed by 1 base and the J gene end by 4 bases; junction bases not matched to a gene: 10. The CDR3 covers 17 residues. The germline gives CDR1 LGHNA, CDR2 YSLEER.

The chain uses TRBV27 and TRBJ1-2; TRBD1 aligns across 7 bases. The CDR3 length is 14 residues. The J segment lost 3 bases and the V segment lost 4 bases, leaving 5 bases of the junction unmatched. Germline loops: CDR1 MNHEY, CDR2 SMNVEV (reference sequence). The CDR3 region has the DNA TGTGCCAGCAGTTCGACAGGGTGGGACTATGGCTACACCTTC. It specifies CASSSTGWDYGYTF.

The chain recombines TRBV28 with TRBJ2-7, with 12 bases identical to TRBD2. V shed 7 bases, J shed 1 base, and the junction held 2 bases outside the gene matches. The CDR3 is made up of 14 amino acids. CDR1 MDHEN and CDR2 SYDVKM come from the germline V gene. CDR3 coding DNA: TGTGCCAGCACCGGGACTAGCGGGTCCTACGAGCAGTACTTC. As protein: CASTGTSGSYEQYF.

This chain uses TRBV6-5 with TRBJ1-1; tentative D call: TRBD1 (5 bases). V was trimmed by 2 bases and J by 5 bases, leaving 9 bases between them. This CDR3 has 13 amino acids. Germline V lookup: CDR1 MNHEY, CDR2 SVGAGI. CDR3 loop: CASSYGAGTEAFF. CDR3 nucleotides: TGTGCCAGCAGTTACGGGGCAGGAACTGAAGCTTTCTTT.

The chain is built from TRBV28 and TRBJ2-7; 15 nucleotides align to TRBD2. Germline V gives CDR1 MDHEN, CDR2 SYDVKM. The CDR3 runs 16 residues. V trimming: 8 bases; J trimming: 0 bases; junction bases outside the gene matches: 5. The CDR3, as DNA: TGTGCCAGCTGGACTAGCGGGAGGGCCCCCTCCTACGAGCAGTACTTC. It codes for CASWTSGRAPSYEQYF.

This chain links TRBV28 with TRBJ2-1, with D possibly matching TRBD2 (5 bases). The V gene lost 10 bases and the J gene lost 3 bases, with 7 bases spanning the gap. Per the germline V gene, CDR1 is MDHEN and CDR2 is SYDVKM. CDR3 length: 11 residues. The chain's CDR3 is CATSGYNEQFF. The CDR3 DNA follows: TGTGCCACGAGCGGCTACAATGAGCAGTTCTTC.

The V gene is TRBV4-3, the J gene TRBJ2-6, with D possibly matching TRBD2 (5 bases). Germline values: CDR1 LGHNA, CDR2 YSLEER. Trimming removed 0 bases at V and 0 bases at J, with 15 bases between. The CDR3 length is 19 residues. The CDR3 region has the DNA TGCGCCAGCAGCCAAGAGAGGTTGGAGGCCTACTCTGGGGCCAACGTCCTGACTTTC. Translating gives CASSQERLEAYSGANVLTF.

The gene calls are TRBV30 and TRBJ2-7, with TRBD1 matching 9 bases. CDR1 is GTSNPN, CDR2 SVGIG, per germline (reference sequence). V shed 2 bases, J shed 5 bases, and the junction held 7 bases outside the gene matches. The CDR3 has 14 amino acids. The CDR3: CAWSLQGAFHEQYF. The DNA for the CDR3 is TGTGCCTGGAGTCTACAGGGGGCCTTCCACGAGCAGTACTTC.

The CDR3 DNA reads as TGTGCCAGCAGCTTAATTTGGGGTGGGGATACGCAGTATTTT. This translates into CASSLIWGGDTQYF. The chain is built from TRBV7-9 and TRBJ2-3; the D is unclear. Trimming cost V 2 bases and J 6 bases, with 12 bases left between them. The CDR3 has 14 amino acids. Germline V gives CDR1 SEHNR, CDR2 FQNEAQ (reference sequence).

This clone was picked up one time. V is TRBV5-1 and J is TRBJ2-7; TRBD2 matches at 10 bases. Germline loops: CDR1 SGHRS, CDR2 YFSETQ. The junction had 7 bases not matched to a gene; V was cut back by 0 bases and J by 7 bases. The CDR3 consists of 15 residues. The CDR3 region has the DNA TGCGCCAGCAGCTTGGGGCTAGCGGGAGAAGGGGAGCAGTACTTC. This encodes CASSLGLAGEGEQYF.

This CDR3 reads CASSLSGTDTQYF. CDR3 coding DNA: TGTGCCAGCAGTTTATCGGGCACAGATACGCAGTATTTT. This chain connects TRBV27 to TRBJ2-3; D unresolved. Germline V gene lookup returns CDR1 MNHEY and CDR2 SMNVEV (reference sequence). The V and J ends lost 0 bases and 1 base respectively, with 2 bases between them. The CDR3 extends over 13 amino acids.

This chain connects TRBV15 to TRBJ2-1; the match to TRBD2 covers 9 bases. The trim removed 8 bases at V and 10 bases at J, leaving 12 bases unmatched. Per the germline V gene, CDR1 is LNHNV and CDR2 is YYDKDF (reference sequence). The CDR3 runs 14 residues. CDR3 residues: CATHGASGTAEQFF. The CDR3 bases are TGTGCCACCCATGGGGCTAGCGGGACTGCAGAGCAGTTCTTC.

The chain recombines TRBV25-1 with TRBJ2-5; 8 nucleotides match TRBD2. The CDR3 covers 15 residues. The V gene end was trimmed by 1 base and the J gene end by 5 bases; junction bases not matched to a gene: 6. Germline loops: CDR1 MGHDK, CDR2 SYGVNS. CDR3 coding DNA: TGTGCCAGCAGTGAATCAGCGGGAGTGTTGGAGACCCAGTACTTC. Translated: CASSESAGVLETQYF.

V is TRBV4-3 and J is TRBJ1-4, with D tentatively TRBD1 (5 bases). V lost 0 bases to trimming and J lost 6 bases, with 11 bases between them. Per the germline V gene, CDR1 is LGHNA and CDR2 is YSLEER. The CDR3 totals 15 residues. CDR3 sequence reads: CASSQDPGDYEKLFF. The CDR3, as DNA: TGCGCCAGCAGCCAAGATCCCGGGGACTATGAAAAACTGTTTTTT.